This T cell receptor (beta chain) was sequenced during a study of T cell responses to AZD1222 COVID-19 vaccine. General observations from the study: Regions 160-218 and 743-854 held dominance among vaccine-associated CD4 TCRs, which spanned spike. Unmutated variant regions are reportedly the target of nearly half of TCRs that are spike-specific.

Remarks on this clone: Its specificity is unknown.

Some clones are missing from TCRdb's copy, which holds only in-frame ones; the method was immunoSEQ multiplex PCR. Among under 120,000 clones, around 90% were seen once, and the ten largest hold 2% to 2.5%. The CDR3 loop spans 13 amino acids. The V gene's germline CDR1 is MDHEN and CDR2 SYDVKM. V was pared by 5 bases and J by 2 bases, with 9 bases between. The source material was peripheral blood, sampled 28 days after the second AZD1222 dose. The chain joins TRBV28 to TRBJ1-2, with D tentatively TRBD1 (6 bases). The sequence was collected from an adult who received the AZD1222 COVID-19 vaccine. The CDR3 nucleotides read TGTGCCAGCAGTCTGGACAGAAACTATGGCTACACCTTC. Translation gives CASSLDRNYGYTF.